The 20 T cell receptor beta chains below were found in one sample sequenced in a study of shared clonotypes between healthy human individuals. TCRdb's table, derived via immunoSEQ multiplex PCR, lists solely in-frame clones and lacks some. Found here are millions of clones, 85% to 95% of them singletons; the top ten hold 0.3% to 0.4%. Sequences were obtained from naive CD4+ T cells from PBMCs. The subset: CD45RA+ positively selected. All receptors come from a man between 18 and 35 years old in good health. Some clones in this sample may be carry-over from other donors' samples.

V gene TRBV6-1 combines with J gene TRBJ1-2, with D possibly being TRBD1 (5 bases). Germline CDR1 is MNHNS and CDR2 is SASEGT. This CDR3 comprises 13 residues. Deletions cut 8 bases from V and 4 bases from J, with 14 bases between. CDR3 DNA: TGTGCCAGCCGAATCGCGGGGGGCTATGGCTACACCTTC. Translating it yields CASRIAGGYGYTF.

This clone was observed a few times. The sample carries other DNA sequences with the same CDR3. The gene calls are TRBV4-3 and TRBJ1-5; D is unresolved. The CDR3 runs to 13 residues. Trimming stripped 0 bases from V and 3 bases from J, with 3 bases between. CDR1 is LGHNA and CDR2 is YSLEER in the germline V gene. The CDR3, as DNA: TGCGCCAGCAGCCAAGATTACAATCAGCCCCAGCATTTT. This gives the protein CASSQDYNQPQHF.

This chain joins TRBV23-1 and TRBJ1-1; TRBD1 might be the D (5 bases). TRBV23-1 counts as an open reading frame of uncertain function. The CDR3 spans 18 residues. Trimming removed 3 bases from V and 0 bases from J, with 20 bases in between. CDR3 in amino acids: CASSHSPSFRVMNTEAFF. CDR3 in DNA: TGCGCCAGCAGTCACTCGCCTTCCTTCAGGGTCATGAACACTGAAGCTTTCTTT.

This rearrangement joins TRBV5-6 to TRBJ1-3; maybe TRBD1 (6 bases). V gave up 1 base and J gave up 4 bases, with 12 bases separating them. This CDR3 contains 15 residues. Germline-derived CDR1 and CDR2 are SGHDT and YYEEEE. The DNA of the CDR3 is TGTGCCAGCAGCTTGAACGGGGGGCTCGGAAACACCATATATTTT. It specifies CASSLNGGLGNTIYF.

This clone was found once. This sequence joins TRBV10-3 and TRBJ2-7; possibly TRBD1 or TRBD2 for D (5 bases each). The ends were cut back, 11 bases at V and 1 base at J, with 15 bases in the middle. The CDR3 spans 13 residues. Germline lookup yields CDR1 ENHRY and CDR2 SYGVKD. The CDR3 sequence: CAVGGPSSYEQYF. The CDR3 region has the DNA TGTGCCGTTGGGGGTCCGTCATCCTACGAGCAGTACTTC.

The chain recombines TRBV21-1 with TRBJ1-1. TRBV21-1 constitutes a pseudogene. The CDR3 extends over 15 amino acids. In DNA form, the CDR3 reads TGTGCCAGCAGCAATGACGACGACCCTTACACTGAAGCTTTCTTT. This translates into CASSNDDDPYTEAFF.

The chain joins TRBV30 to TRBJ1-5; D is perhaps TRBD1 (5 bases). From germline, CDR1 is GTSNPN and CDR2 SVGIG (reference sequence). Trimming stripped 0 bases from V and 3 bases from J, with 9 bases between. The length of the CDR3 is 14 residues. CDR3 DNA: TGTGCCTGGAGTGTAGACAGCCCCAATCAGCCCCAGCATTTT. Its translation is CAWSVDSPNQPQHF.

The genes are TRBV7-9 and TRBJ2-7; no definite D call. This CDR3 contains 11 residues. In germline, CDR1 is SEHNR, CDR2 FQNEAQ (reference sequence). Trimming took off 1 base at V and 9 bases at J, with 7 bases between the two ends. CDR3 amino acids: CASSLEVGQYF. CDR3 bases: TGTGCCAGCAGCTTAGAAGTAGGGCAGTACTTC.

This clone was observed once. This chain links TRBV23-1 with TRBJ2-7; D possibly matches TRBD1 or TRBD2 (7 bases each). TRBV23-1 is an ORF, and what it does is uncertain. The CDR3 is 16 amino acids. Trimming stripped 4 bases from V and 6 bases from J, with 22 bases between. The CDR3 sequence: CASSPLPGGVRGEQYF. CDR3 nucleotides: TGCGCCAGCAGTCCGCTCCCAGGGGGGGTACGTGGCGAGCAGTACTTC.

As to this clone: The same CDR3 is also encoded by other DNA sequences in this sample. The chain recombines TRBV5-4 with TRBJ1-4; tentatively, D is TRBD1 (5 bases). The germline V gene encodes CDR1 SGHNT and CDR2 YYREEE (reference sequence). Trimming cost V 3 bases and J 0 bases, with 9 bases left between them. The CDR3 contains 15 residues. The DNA for the CDR3 is TGTGCCAGCAGCTCTCGGGGCGCAACTAATGAAAAACTGTTTTTT. Residues: CASSSRGATNEKLFF.

The CDR3 loop reads CASSPRTPSNEQYF. For the CDR3, the DNA is TGTGCCAGCAGCCCACGGACGCCGAGCAACGAGCAGTACTTC. The chain uses TRBV7-6 and TRBJ2-7; D remains unclear. Germline assignment: CDR1 SGHVS and CDR2 FNYEAQ. CDR3 length equals 14 residues. The V end lost 5 bases, the J end lost 5 bases, and 16 bases lay between the germline ends.

For this clone: Different DNA sequences within this sample yield the same CDR3. The chain employs TRBV20-1 and TRBJ2-1, with no clear D. The germline V gene has CDR1 DFQATT and CDR2 SNEGSKA (reference sequence). This CDR3 region has 10 residues. V was pared by 5 bases and J by 7 bases, with 6 bases between. The CDR3 coding sequence is TGCAGTGCTTTAGATAATGAGCAGTTCTTC. As protein: CSALDNEQFF.

CDR3 DNA sequence: TGCGCCAGCAGCTTGGCTACGGGCGGACTAGCGGACTACAATGAGCAGTTCTTC. Translating it yields CASSLATGGLADYNEQFF. J is TRBJ2-1 and V is TRBV5-1, with TRBD2 matching 10 bases. The CDR3 is 18 amino acids. The junction had 9 bases not matched to a gene; V was cut back by 0 bases and J by 3 bases. Germline V lookup: CDR1 SGHRS, CDR2 YFSETQ. Filled out from reference TRBV5-1 and TRBJ2-1, the complete variable domain reads KAGVTQTPRYLIKTRGQQVTLSCSPISGHRSVSWYQQTPGQGLQFLFEYFSETQRNKGNFPGRFSGRQFSNSRSEMNVSTLELGDSALYLCASSLATGGLADYNEQFFGPGTRLTVL.

The chain recombines TRBV5-4 with TRBJ1-5; the D is unclear. The CDR3 has 15 residues. Germline V gene lookup returns CDR1 SGHNT and CDR2 YYREEE (reference sequence). Trimming took off 0 bases at V and 7 bases at J, with 14 bases between the two ends. CDR3 in amino acids: CASSLDGSHQQPQHF. The CDR3 DNA reads as TGTGCCAGCAGCTTGGACGGGAGCCATCAACAGCCCCAGCATTTT.

The chain joins TRBV29-1 to TRBJ1-2; D is possibly TRBD1 (5 bases). The germline V gene encodes CDR1 SQVTM and CDR2 ANQGSEA. The CDR3 is 13 amino acids. V was shortened by 7 bases and J by 4 bases, with 16 bases between the two germline ends. The CDR3 DNA is TGCAGCGGCACTTCCGGGGGGGGCTATGGCTACACCTTC. It encodes CSGTSGGGYGYTF.

The rearrangement joins TRBV5-5 to TRBJ2-7; no definite D call. With 2 bases removed from V and 6 bases from J, the gap between germline ends came to 12 bases. Germline V gene data show CDR1 as SGHKS and CDR2 as YYEKEE (reference sequence). The CDR3 has 13 amino acids. The CDR3 here is CASSFIPTSEQYF. CDR3 nucleotide sequence: TGTGCCAGCAGCTTTATCCCCACGTCCGAGCAGTACTTC.

The chain recombines TRBV6-5 with TRBJ1-1; 8 nucleotides match TRBD1. The germline V gene encodes CDR1 MNHEY and CDR2 SVGAGI. V gave up 5 bases and J gave up 9 bases; unmatched junction bases: 11. CDR3 length: 14 residues. The CDR3 reads CASSSGQGEGKAFF. CDR3 coding DNA: TGTGCCAGCAGTAGTGGACAGGGAGAAGGGAAAGCTTTCTTT.

The rearrangement joins TRBV7-8 to TRBJ1-2; D call uncertain. V was pared by 2 bases and J by 4 bases, with 11 bases between. In germline, CDR1 is SGHVS, CDR2 FQNEAQ. The CDR3 consists of 14 residues. The CDR3 sequence is CASSLRIRGYGYTF. DNA of the CDR3: TGTGCCAGCAGCTTAAGGATCCGGGGCTATGGCTACACCTTC.

Worth noting for this clone: Other DNA sequences in the same sample also yield this CDR3. V and J are TRBV18 and TRBJ2-7; TRBD1 matches 7 bases. V was clipped by 4 bases and J by 3 bases; unmatched bases: 3. CDR1 and CDR2 from the germline V gene are KGHSH and LQKENI. The CDR3 consists of 13 residues. The DNA for the CDR3 is TGTGCCAGCTCACTCGACAGGGACTACGAGCAGTACTTC. It specifies CASSLDRDYEQYF.

J is TRBJ2-7 and V is TRBV2, with 10 bases that match TRBD2. Trimming took 8 bases from V and 3 from J; bases not matched to a gene: 4. This CDR3 is built from 13 residues. Germline V gives CDR1 SNHLY, CDR2 FYNNEI. CDR3 nucleotides: TGTGCCAGCGAACCTAGCGGGGGCTACGAGCAGTACTTC. Translation: CASEPSGGYEQYF.